Following are 30 T cell receptor beta chains from one sample sequenced in a study of cytomegalovirus exposure and HLA in healthy donors. The PCR used 60 Vbeta and 13 Jbeta primers. This table comes from immunoSEQ multiplex PCR, and its TCRdb copy is limited to in-frame clones, with some not included. The sample lists about 64,000 clones, around three quarters occurring once. The material sequenced was PBMCs. These TCRs come from a man aged 18-30 years in good health and CMV-seropositive.

The rearrangement uses TRBV7-6 and TRBJ1-1, with D maybe TRBD1 (5 bases). The CDR3 has 14 residues. V lost 1 base and J 1 base, leaving 7 bases between the germline ends. The germline V gene encodes CDR1 SGHVS and CDR2 FNYEAQ. DNA for the CDR3: TGTGCCAGCAGCTTAGGAAGGGGGAACACTGAAGCTTTCTTT. Its protein is CASSLGRGNTEAFF.

This clone was seen just once. V gene TRBV7-8 combines with J gene TRBJ2-7, with TRBD1 matching over 8 bases. This CDR3 is 14 amino acids long. V was clipped by 2 bases and J by 4 bases; unmatched bases: 4. Germline V lookup: CDR1 SGHVS, CDR2 FQNEAQ. The CDR3 protein is CASSLRQGAYEQYF. In nucleotides, the CDR3 is TGTGCCAGCAGCTTAAGGCAGGGGGCGTACGAGCAGTACTTC.

This chain joins TRBV6-1 and TRBJ1-5, with 7 bases aligning to TRBD1. Germline-derived CDR1 and CDR2 are MNHNS and SASEGT. The junction had 7 bases not matched to a gene; V was cut back by 1 base and J by 4 bases. The CDR3 runs 16 residues. This chain's CDR3 is CASSEVSPRGNQPQHF. The CDR3, as DNA: TGTGCCAGCAGTGAAGTTAGTCCCAGGGGGAATCAGCCCCAGCATTTT.

The chain combines TRBV7-6 with TRBJ2-1; possible D gene TRBD1, 6 bases. Germline lookup yields CDR1 SGHVS and CDR2 FNYEAQ. V was pared by 5 bases and J by 6 bases, with 17 bases between. The CDR3 is 15 amino acids. CDR3 residues: CASSQTGSPSNEQFF. CDR3 in DNA: TGTGCCAGCAGCCAGACAGGCTCCCCATCCAATGAGCAGTTCTTC. Together with reference TRBV7-6 and TRBJ2-1, the CDR3 gives the full variable domain: GAGVSQSPRYKVTKRGQDVALRCDPISGHVSLYWYRQALGQGPEFLTYFNYEAQQDKSGLPNDRFSAERPEGSISTLTIQRTEQRDSAMYRCASSQTGSPSNEQFFGPGTRLTVL.

The chain uses TRBV19 and TRBJ1-5; D may be TRBD1 (6 bases). V lost 2 bases and J lost 2, with 13 bases in between. The CDR3 length is 16 residues. The germline CDR1 and CDR2 sequences are LNHDA and SQIVND (reference sequence). The CDR3 reads CASSIPLYRGNQPQHF. As DNA, the CDR3 is TGTGCCAGTAGTATACCCCTTTACAGGGGCAATCAGCCCCAGCATTTT.

The rearrangement joins TRBV6-1 to TRBJ2-7, with 10 bases that match TRBD1. Germline V CDR1 and CDR2: MNHNS, SASEGT. Losses at the gene ends were 6 bases for V and 0 bases for J; bases not matched to a gene: 5. The CDR3 contains 15 residues. CDR3 amino acids: CASRPRQGASYEQYF. CDR3 coding DNA: TGTGCCAGCAGGCCTAGACAGGGGGCCTCCTACGAGCAGTACTTC.

The chain recombines TRBV28 with TRBJ1-1; D is unclear. Germline CDR1 reads MDHEN; CDR2 reads SYDVKM. CDR3 length equals 12 residues. V dropped 8 bases and J dropped 6 bases, with 13 bases sitting between them. The CDR3: CASWGVRAEAFF. Written as DNA, the CDR3 is TGTGCCAGCTGGGGAGTGCGTGCTGAAGCTTTCTTT.

The V call is TRBV6-5, the J call TRBJ2-7; 10 nucleotides line up with TRBD2. V shed 0 bases and J 6 bases; nucleotides not matched to a gene: 5. Germline CDR1 is MNHEY and CDR2 is SVGAGI. The CDR3 runs 15 residues. The CDR3 region is CASSYSSGGSGEQYF. The CDR3, as DNA: TGTGCCAGCAGTTACTCTAGCGGGGGGTCCGGCGAGCAGTACTTC.

This chain connects TRBV4-2 to TRBJ2-3; TRBD2 matches at 11 bases. Germline V gene data show CDR1 as LGHNA and CDR2 as YNFKEQ. The CDR3 loop spans 16 amino acids. V lost 5 bases and J lost 4; bases outside the gene matches: 8. The CDR3: CASSKLLAGASDTQYF. The CDR3 DNA reads as TGTGCCAGCAGCAAATTACTAGCGGGGGCGTCAGATACGCAGTATTTT.

The chain recombines TRBV6-6 with TRBJ1-1; D is uncertain. Germline CDR1 and CDR2: MNHNY and SVGAGI (reference sequence). V lost 5 bases and J lost 1, with 11 bases in between. This CDR3 has 14 residues. The CDR3 region has the DNA TGTGCCAGCAGTCCCCGGTATAAGAACACTGAAGCTTTCTTT. Amino acids: CASSPRYKNTEAFF.

The J gene is TRBJ2-1, the V gene TRBV5-1; D possibly corresponds to TRBD2 (6 bases). The germline V and J ends were trimmed by 5 bases and 0 bases, with 9 bases remaining between them. The CDR3 is 14 residues long. The germline V gene encodes CDR1 SGHRS and CDR2 YFSETQ. Here the CDR3 reads CASRTGSSYNEQFF. CDR3 nucleotides: TGCGCCAGCAGAACCGGGAGCTCCTACAATGAGCAGTTCTTC.

The V gene is TRBV4-1, the J gene TRBJ2-2, with 7 positions matching TRBD1. The CDR3 extends over 17 amino acids. Germline V gene lookup returns CDR1 MGHRA and CDR2 YSYEKL. The V gene end was trimmed by 1 base and the J gene end by 3 bases; junction bases not matched to a gene: 8. The CDR3 sequence is CASSQAPGGWDTGELFF. In DNA form, the CDR3 reads TGCGCCAGCAGCCAAGCCCCAGGGGGTTGGGACACCGGGGAGCTGTTTTTT.

The chain combines TRBV6-5 with TRBJ1-3, with 8 positions matching TRBD1. The germline gives CDR1 MNHEY, CDR2 SVGAGI. The V and J ends lost 5 bases and 3 bases, in that order; junction bases with no gene match: 6. This CDR3 comprises 15 residues. The CDR3 here is CASSTTQGGGNTIYF. CDR3 nucleotide sequence: TGTGCCAGCAGTACGACACAGGGGGGTGGAAACACCATATATTTT.

The V and J genes are TRBV4-1 and TRBJ1-1; D ambiguous. The CDR3 contains 13 residues. Germline V CDR1 and CDR2: MGHRA, YSYEKL. V lost 4 bases to trimming and J lost 2 bases, with 8 bases between them. CDR3 sequence reads: CASSPTGNTEAFF. The DNA for the CDR3 is TGCGCCAGCAGCCCGACGGGAAACACTGAAGCTTTCTTT.

The gene calls are TRBV5-4 and TRBJ2-3; TRBD1 agrees at 8 bases. The junction had 7 bases not matched to a gene; V was cut back by 1 base and J by 6 bases. Germline V gene sequence: CDR1 SGHNT, CDR2 YYREEE (reference sequence). This CDR3 comprises 15 residues. As DNA, the CDR3 is TGTGCCAGCAGCTTGAAGATGGGGACAGGCGATACGCAGTATTTT. As protein: CASSLKMGTGDTQYF.

This clone is labeled as medium-sized (0.01 to 0.1%). This chain's CDR3 is CATATLQGGTDTQYF. The CDR3 DNA follows: TGTGCCACGGCTACCTTACAGGGTGGGACAGATACGCAGTATTTT. The genes are TRBV6-1 and TRBJ2-3, with D tentatively TRBD1 (6 bases). The CDR3 length is 15 residues. Germline lookup yields CDR1 MNHNS and CDR2 SASEGT. Trimming removed 10 bases from V and 3 bases from J, with 20 bases in between.

This chain joins TRBV29-1 and TRBJ1-1, with D uncertain. The CDR3 length is 13 residues. Germline V gene data show CDR1 as SQVTM and CDR2 as ANQGSEA. Trimming took off 0 bases at V and 2 bases at J, with 7 bases between the two ends. CDR3 in amino acids: CSVEEAANTEAFF. In DNA, the CDR3 is TGCAGCGTTGAAGAGGCCGCCAACACTGAAGCTTTCTTT.

V is TRBV25-1 and J is TRBJ2-7; weak D call: TRBD2 (6 bases). CDR1 and CDR2 from the germline V gene are MGHDK and SYGVNS. V lost 3 bases and J 1 base, leaving 10 bases between the germline ends. There are 14 residues in the CDR3. This CDR3 reads CASSDRDSSYEQYF. For the CDR3, the DNA is TGTGCCAGCAGTGACAGGGACTCATCCTACGAGCAGTACTTC.

The table lists this clone with a count of one. The rearrangement uses TRBV6-5 and TRBJ1-1; D is perhaps TRBD1 (6 bases). V lost 2 bases and J lost 3, with 10 bases in between. The CDR3 runs 14 residues. Per the germline V gene, CDR1 is MNHEY and CDR2 is SVGAGI. CDR3 residues: CASSYGGADTEAFF. The CDR3 region has the DNA TGTGCCAGCAGTTACGGGGGCGCGGACACTGAAGCTTTCTTT.

The V gene is TRBV29-1, the J gene TRBJ1-1, with a possible D match to TRBD1 (6 bases). The CDR3 covers 15 residues. Germline values: CDR1 SQVTM, CDR2 ANQGSEA. V was pared by 1 base and J by 5 bases, with 17 bases between. The CDR3, as DNA: TGCAGCGTTGAAGGCTGGGGGGGGGCAGGGACTGAAGCTTTCTTT. It translates to CSVEGWGGAGTEAFF.

V gene TRBV5-1 combines with J gene TRBJ2-2, with a weak D call TRBD1 (6 bases). This CDR3 has 14 amino acids. Germline V lookup: CDR1 SGHRS, CDR2 YFSETQ. The ends were cut back, 3 bases at V and 6 bases at J, with 12 bases in the middle. This CDR3 is CASSYGQSAGELFF. The CDR3 region has the DNA TGCGCCAGCAGCTATGGACAGTCCGCCGGGGAGCTGTTTTTT.

The chain has TRBV11-1 and TRBJ2-2; D is possibly TRBD1 (6 bases). CDR1 SGHAT and CDR2 FQDESV come from the germline V gene (reference sequence). The CDR3 sequence is 14 residues long. With 5 bases removed from V and 0 bases from J, the gap between germline ends came to 7 bases. The CDR3 sequence: CASSRGSNTGELFF. The CDR3 DNA reads TGTGCCAGCAGCAGGGGGTCGAACACCGGGGAGCTGTTTTTT.

V usage is TRBV29-1 and J usage is TRBJ2-4; possible D gene TRBD2, 5 bases. Germline V lookup: CDR1 SQVTM, CDR2 ANQGSEA. The CDR3 spans 13 residues. V was pared by 4 bases and J by 0 bases, with 7 bases between. The DNA of the CDR3 is TGCAGCGTTGTAGGACTAGCCAAAAACATTCAGTACTTC. Its protein is CSVVGLAKNIQYF.

The genes are TRBV30 and TRBJ1-1, with D perhaps matching TRBD1 (5 bases). CDR1 and CDR2 from the germline V gene are GTSNPN and SVGIG (reference sequence). Trimming stripped 5 bases from V and 3 bases from J, with 10 bases between. The CDR3 contains 12 residues. The CDR3 coding sequence is TGTGCCTGGCACTGGGGGGACACTGAAGCTTTCTTT. This sequence encodes CAWHWGDTEAFF. Drawing the rest from reference TRBV30 and TRBJ1-1, the complete variable domain is SQTIHQWPATLVQPVGSPLSLECTVEGTSNPNLYWYRQAAGRGLQLLFYSVGIGQISSEVPQNLSASRPQDRQFILSSKKLLLSDSGFYLCAWHWGDTEAFFGQGTRLTVV.

The chain links TRBV7-9 to TRBJ1-2; no firm D call. Germline V gene sequence: CDR1 SEHNR, CDR2 FQNEAQ (reference sequence). Trimming took 2 bases from V and 4 from J, leaving 8 bases between them. The CDR3 spans 13 residues. This CDR3 is CASSLTDGYGYTF. DNA of the CDR3: TGTGCCAGCAGCTTAACTGATGGCTATGGCTACACCTTC.

The chain uses TRBV11-2 and TRBJ1-1; possibly TRBD1 for D (5 bases). V lost 0 bases to trimming and J lost 4 bases, with 12 bases between them. Germline loops: CDR1 SGHAT, CDR2 FQNNGV. There are 15 residues in the CDR3. The CDR3 sequence: CASSLDWGAGTEAFF. In DNA, the CDR3 is TGTGCCAGCAGCTTAGATTGGGGCGCCGGCACTGAAGCTTTCTTT.

J is TRBJ1-4 and V is TRBV6-1; D possibly corresponds to TRBD1 (5 bases). Germline values: CDR1 MNHNS, CDR2 SASEGT. V was trimmed by 6 bases and J by 4 bases, leaving 9 bases between them. This CDR3 is 13 amino acids long. CDR3 residues: CASRGLFNEKLFF. The CDR3 coding sequence is TGTGCCAGCAGGGGACTATTTAATGAAAAACTGTTTTTT.

The chain employs TRBV9 and TRBJ1-3; D perhaps matches TRBD1 (6 bases). Germline CDR1 is SGDLS and CDR2 is YYNGEE. This CDR3 has 16 amino acids. The V and J ends lost 0 bases and 0 bases respectively, with 10 bases between them. The DNA of the CDR3 is TGTGCCAGCAGCGTAGTTGCGGGGGCCTCTGGAAACACCATATATTTT. Amino acid sequence: CASSVVAGASGNTIYF.

The J gene is TRBJ2-2, the V gene TRBV5-6, with D possibly being TRBD2 (5 bases). CDR1 is SGHDT, CDR2 YYEEEE, per germline. V was trimmed by 0 bases and J by 2 bases, leaving 20 bases between them. The CDR3 covers 19 residues. The CDR3 protein is CASSLAGSRSASNTGELFF. CDR3 in DNA: TGTGCCAGCAGCTTGGCGGGATCTCGTAGCGCCTCCAACACCGGGGAGCTGTTTTTT.

Here the CDR3 reads CSVGISGGRDYGYTF. The CDR3 DNA sequence: TGCAGCGTTGGAATTTCAGGGGGCCGCGACTATGGCTACACCTTC. J is TRBJ1-2 and V is TRBV29-1; 8 bases agree with TRBD1. The ends lost 4 bases at V and 3 bases at J; junction bases unmatched: 10. This CDR3 contains 15 residues. Germline V gene data show CDR1 as SQVTM and CDR2 as ANQGSEA.